The 27 T cell receptor beta chains below come from one sample, sequenced in a study of T cell clonality in common variable immunodeficiency (dated by TCRdb to 2015 to 2017). The receptor library was made with the immunoSEQ multiplex PCR assay. Entries here come from immuneACCESS through TCRdb and include only in-frame sequences with V and J called. Some clones fail to appear in such tables; in the studies checked, an unresolved V gene covers under half of the shortfall, and the cause of the remainder is unknown. This sample holds 42,000 or so clones in total, without any singletons. The top ten constitute roughly 2.1% of the sample. The sequencing input was peripheral blood mononuclear cells. These receptors were obtained from a person aged 18 to 70 in good health.

Concerning this clone: The missing CDR3 end, 3 residues past where the read stops, is filled in from the germline J gene. The V gene is TRBV6-2 or TRBV6-3, the J gene TRBJ1-1; 7 bases are a match to TRBD1. Germline CDR1 reads MNHEY; CDR2 reads SVGEGT. The length of the CDR3 is 15 residues. With V trimmed by 6 bases and J by 6 bases, 13 bases remained unmatched. The CDR3 bases that were read are TGTGCCAGCAGCTATGCGACAGGGCCGGGGGCTGAA. Translated: CASSYATGPGAE. The whole CDR3 sequence reads CASSYATGPGAEAFF.

This clone was picked up many times. The CDR3 goes on 3 residues after the read ends, and that part is filled in from the germline J gene. The chain employs TRBV7-9 and TRBJ2-7, with D possibly TRBD2 on 6 matching bases. The germline V gene has CDR1 SEHNR and CDR2 FQNEAQ (reference sequence). This CDR3 has 14 residues. Trimming removed 5 bases at V and 1 base at J, with 12 bases between. CDR3 in amino acids: CASSPGTDSYEQYF. The part of the CDR3 DNA that was read is TGTGCCAGCAGCCCGGGGACTGATTCCTACGAG.

This clone was counted ten times or more. The read finishes 3 residues shy of the CDR3 end, and the germline J gene is used to complete it. The rearrangement links TRBV13 to TRBJ1-1; D is undetermined. The CDR3 has 13 residues. Germline CDR1 and CDR2: PRHDT and FYEKMQ (reference sequence). Trimming took 3 bases from V and 3 from J, leaving 8 bases between them. The sequenced part of the CDR3 DNA is TGTGCCAGCAGCTTTGACACCGACACTGAA. Amino acids: CASSFDTDTE. The CDR3 in full is CASSFDTDTEAFF.

In its sample, this clone was seen many times. The read ends 3 residues early relative to the CDR3; the germline J gene fills the gap. The chain employs TRBV7-9 and TRBJ1-4, with TRBD1 matching 7 bases. CDR3 length equals 15 residues. Germline CDR1 SEHNR, CDR2 FQNEAQ (reference sequence). Losses at the gene ends were 4 bases for V and 4 bases for J; bases not matched to a gene: 6. CDR3 bases read: TGTGCCAGCAGCTGGGGGACAGCTAATAATGAAAAA. This gives the protein CASSWGTANNEK. The entire CDR3 protein reads CASSWGTANNEKLFF.

This clone was found many times. From the germline J gene comes the end of the CDR3, since the read stops 3 residues before it. This chain uses TRBV5-6 with TRBJ1-2, with D possibly matching TRBD1 (6 bases). The CDR3 extends over 13 amino acids. Germline loops: CDR1 SGHDT, CDR2 YYEEEE. The CDR3 DNA, read in part, is TGTGCCAGCAGCTTAGGGGACACCGGGGGC. Protein product: CASSLGDTGG. The full CDR3 protein is CASSLGDTGGYTF. Drawing the rest from reference TRBV5-6 and TRBJ1-2, the complete variable domain is DAGVTQSPTHLIKTRGQQVTLRCSPKSGHDTVSWYQQALGQGPQFIFQYYEEEERQRGNFPDRFSGHQFPNYSSELNVNALLLGDSALYLCASSLGDTGGYTFGSGTRLTVV.

This clone was counted many times. The CDR3 is cut off 3 residues early in the read; its end comes from the germline J gene. This sequence joins TRBV13 and TRBJ1-3; 8 nucleotides agree with TRBD1. Unmatched junction bases numbered 10, after V lost 6 bases and J lost 0 bases. The germline V gene encodes CDR1 PRHDT and CDR2 FYEKMQ (reference sequence). This CDR3 is built from 17 residues. The CDR3 region is CASSPRTGILSGNTIYF. The sequenced part of the CDR3 DNA is TGTGCCAGCAGTCCCCGGACAGGGATCCTCTCTGGAAACACC. The full variable domain, completed using reference TRBV13 and TRBJ1-3, is AAGVIQSPRHLIKEKRETATLKCYPIPRHDTVYWYQQGPGQDPQFLISFYEKMQSDKGSIPDRFSAQQFSDYHSELNMSSLELGDSALYFCASSPRTGILSGNTIYFGEGSWLTVV.

Details on this clone: The read halts 3 residues ahead of the CDR3 end, with the missing end drawn from the germline J gene. The chain has TRBV2 and TRBJ2-3, with 7 bases matching TRBD1. Germline V lookup: CDR1 SNHLY, CDR2 FYNNEI. J gave up 6 bases and V 7 bases, and 10 bases lay outside the gene matches. The CDR3 runs 14 residues. CDR3 protein: CASTEQGLPDTQYF. Incomplete CDR3 DNA: TGTGCCAGCACCGAACAGGGGTTACCGGATACG.

This clone showed up many times. The CDR3 protein is CASSEQGEETQYF. CDR3 DNA, as far as it was read: TGTGCCAGCAGTGAGCAGGGGGAAGAGACC. This chain links TRBV6-1 with TRBJ2-5; 7 nucleotides line up with TRBD1. The sequenced fragment ends 3 residues before the CDR3 boundary, so the rest is inferred from the germline J gene. The CDR3 is 13 amino acids. CDR1 is MNHNS, CDR2 SASEGT, per germline. J was trimmed by 3 bases and V by 3 bases; bases with no gene match: 1.

This clone was seen repeatedly, ten times or more. Partial CDR3 DNA: TGTGCCAGCAGCTCCGCGGGGGTATTCAATCAGCCC. Protein sequence: CASSSAGVFNQP. The whole CDR3 region reads CASSSAGVFNQPQHF. The chain combines TRBV7-2 with TRBJ1-5; D might be TRBD1 (5 bases). The CDR3 is cut off 3 residues early in the read; its end comes from the germline J gene. The V gene lost 4 bases and the J gene lost 3 bases, with 13 bases spanning the gap. There are 15 residues in the CDR3. Germline CDR1 and CDR2: SGHTA and FQGNSA. Supplemented by reference TRBV7-2 and TRBJ1-5, the full variable domain reads GAGVSQSPSNKVTEKGKDVELRCDPISGHTALYWYRQSLGQGLEFLIYFQGNSAPDKSGLPSDRFSAERTGGSVSTLTIQRTQQEDSAVYLCASSSAGVFNQPQHFGDGTRLSIL.

A word on this clone: The observed sequence ends 3 residues before the CDR3 terminus, with the missing tail filled in from the germline J gene. This chain connects TRBV7-8 to TRBJ2-3; 10 nucleotides agree with TRBD1. The CDR3 is 15 amino acids. The V gene's germline CDR1 is SGHVS and CDR2 FQNEAQ. Partial CDR3 DNA: TGTGCCAGCAGCTTCGAGGGACAGGGGCAAGAGACG. Translation gives CASSFEGQGQET. The whole CDR3 reads CASSFEGQGQETQYF.

This clone has at least ten counts. Read sequence stops 3 residues before the CDR3 end, and the germline J gene provides the missing end. V is TRBV4-1 and J is TRBJ2-7, with unresolved D. The CDR3 extends over 11 amino acids. Per germline, CDR1 MGHRA and CDR2 YSYEKL. Trimming removed 5 bases from V and 6 bases from J, with 8 bases in between. The sequenced part of the CDR3 DNA is TGCGCCAGCAGCGAGTCCGGCGAG. Translating it yields CASSESGE. The CDR3 in its entirety is CASSESGEQYF.

This clone was counted at least ten times. The missing CDR3 end, 3 residues past where the read stops, is filled in from the germline J gene. The J gene is TRBJ1-1, the V gene TRBV10-3; TRBD1 aligns across 9 bases. After removal of 6 bases from V and 0 bases from J, the junction contained 5 bases not matched to a gene. This CDR3 has 15 residues. Germline V lookup: CDR1 ENHRY, CDR2 SYGVKD. The sequenced CDR3 bases are TGTGCCATCAGCACCCGGACAGGGGTGAACACTGAA. Translation gives CAISTRTGVNTE. The entire CDR3 sequence reads CAISTRTGVNTEAFF.

This clone was detected many times. The observed sequence ends 3 residues before the CDR3 terminus, with the missing tail filled in from the germline J gene. The V call is TRBV30, the J call TRBJ1-6, with D possibly being TRBD1 (5 bases). V lost 0 bases to trimming and J lost 6 bases, with 9 bases between them. Germline-derived CDR1 and CDR2 are GTSNPN and SVGIG (reference sequence). The length of the CDR3 is 14 residues. This CDR3 reads CAWSVSGINSPLHF. CDR3 DNA (partial): TGTGCCTGGAGTGTATCAGGGATTAATTCACCC.

The sample holds many counts of this clone. Read data end 3 residues before the CDR3 end; the end is taken from the germline J gene. The chain joins TRBV13 to TRBJ2-5, with TRBD2 matching 12 bases. Per germline, CDR1 PRHDT and CDR2 FYEKMQ (reference sequence). The J segment lost 2 bases and the V segment lost 1 base, leaving 5 bases of the junction unmatched. CDR3 length equals 17 residues. The CDR3 region is CASSLALAGGGQETQYF. CDR3 DNA (partial): TGTGCCAGCAGCTTAGCACTAGCGGGAGGAGGGCAAGAGACC.

Many counts were recorded for this clone. The CDR3 end lies 3 residues beyond the end of the read and is filled in from the germline J gene. Other nucleotide sequences from this sample produce the same CDR3. The rearrangement links TRBV18 to TRBJ1-5; 7 nucleotides align to TRBD1. V was pared by 2 bases and J by 6 bases, with 4 bases of the junction left unmatched. Germline lookup yields CDR1 KGHSH and CDR2 LQKENI. The CDR3 covers 14 residues. The DNA read from the CDR3 is TGTGCCAGCTCACCAGGGCAGGGGGGTCAGCCC. Residues: CASSPGQGGQP. The CDR3 in its entirety is CASSPGQGGQPQHF.

This clone has a count of ten or more. The CDR3 end lies 3 residues beyond the end of the read and is filled in from the germline J gene. J is TRBJ1-1 and V is TRBV30; possibly TRBD1 for D (6 bases). The ends were cut back, 2 bases at V and 6 bases at J, with 10 bases in the middle. Germline assignment: CDR1 GTSNPN and CDR2 SVGIG (reference sequence). The CDR3 runs 12 residues. The CDR3 loop reads CAWSPGVSEAFF. Partial CDR3 DNA: TGTGCCTGGAGTCCAGGGGTGTCTGAA.

Worth noting for this clone: Coverage ceases 3 residues before the CDR3 finishes, and the germline J gene fills in the end. The V call is TRBV19, the J call TRBJ1-2; a possible D gene is TRBD1 (6 bases). The CDR3 is made up of 15 amino acids. The germline V gene encodes CDR1 LNHDA and CDR2 SQIVND (reference sequence). CDR3 DNA, as far as it was read: TGTGCCAGTAGTCCACGAACAGGGAGCACAGATACC. Its translation: CASSPRTGSTDT. The whole CDR3 region reads CASSPRTGSTDTYTF. Based on the CDR3 plus reference TRBV19 and TRBJ1-2, the full variable domain is DGGITQSPKYLFRKEGQNVTLSCEQNLNHDAMYWYRQDPGQGLRLIYYSQIVNDFQKGDIAEGYSVSREKKESFPLTVTSAQKNPTAFYLCASSPRTGSTDTYTFGSGTRLTVV.

A few counts support this clone. The read terminates 3 residues before the CDR3 end, so the remaining end is supplied by the germline J gene. This chain uses TRBV6-1 with TRBJ1-2, with 7 nucleotides matching TRBD1. This CDR3 is built from 14 residues. The germline gives CDR1 MNHNS, CDR2 SASEGT. The sequenced part of the CDR3 DNA is TGTGCCAGCAGTGAAGGGAGCGGGACAGATACC. Protein product: CASSEGSGTDT. The complete CDR3 reads CASSEGSGTDTYTF.

There are many counts of this clone. The CDR3 end is not reached by the read, which stops 3 residues before it; the germline J gene fills it in. The gene calls are TRBV20-1 and TRBJ2-5; 13 bases line up with TRBD2. V gave up 6 bases and J gave up 5 bases; unmatched junction bases: 9. The CDR3 covers 15 residues. Germline CDR1 is DFQATT and CDR2 is SNEGSKA (reference sequence). The CDR3 sequence: CSAQTSGRPGETQYF. The part of the CDR3 DNA that was read is TGCAGTGCCCAGACTAGCGGGAGGCCTGGGGAGACC.

Ten or more counts support this clone. The read terminates 3 residues before the CDR3 end, so the remaining end is supplied by the germline J gene. The genes are TRBV7-3 and TRBJ2-2, with D hard to call. V was clipped by 0 bases and J by 5 bases, with 10 bases between them. Per germline, CDR1 SGHTA and CDR2 FQGTGA. The CDR3 spans 15 residues. The CDR3 here is CASSLTPRATGELFF. CDR3 DNA, as far as it was read: TGTGCCAGCAGCTTAACCCCGCGAGCGACCGGGGAG.

This clone was detected ten times or more. The read stops 3 residues short of the end of the CDR3; the missing end is completed from the germline J gene. This sequence joins TRBV5-4 and TRBJ1-2; the D is unclear. CDR1 and CDR2 (germline): SGHNT, YYREEE (reference sequence). The V end was cut by 4 bases, the J end by 5 bases, with 12 bases between. The CDR3 is made up of 13 amino acids. The CDR3 loop reads CASSTGTEYGYTF. The sequenced part of the CDR3 DNA is TGTGCCAGCAGCACCGGTACAGAATATGGC.

This clone was counted ten times or more. The DNA ends 3 residues before the CDR3 does, and the rest of the CDR3 is filled in from the germline J gene. The chain links TRBV12-5 to TRBJ2-1, with 9 bases matching TRBD2. The CDR3 sequence is 16 residues long. Germline V gene sequence: CDR1 LGHNT, CDR2 FRNRAP. V lost 2 bases, J lost 4 bases, and 6 bases stayed unmatched. The part of the CDR3 DNA that was read is TGTGCTAGTGGTTTGCCTCGGGCGGGAGGGTACAATGAG. It translates to CASGLPRAGGYNE. The whole CDR3 sequence reads CASGLPRAGGYNEQFF.

Many counts were recorded for this clone. At one boundary the junction diverges from the germline segment, which might be a read error. Read sequence stops 3 residues before the CDR3 end, and the germline J gene provides the missing end. The chain joins TRBV11-2 to TRBJ2-6, with D possibly TRBD1 on 5 matching bases. Germline lookup yields CDR1 SGHAT and CDR2 FQNNGV. CDR3 length: 15 residues. The DNA read from the CDR3 is TGTGCCAGCAGGGACACCACGTCTGGGACCAACGTC. It translates to CASRDTTSGTNV. The complete CDR3 reads CASRDTTSGTNVLTF.

This clone was seen many times. The observed sequence ends 3 residues before the CDR3 terminus, with the missing tail filled in from the germline J gene. V usage is TRBV2 and J usage is TRBJ2-3, with 12 bases lining up with TRBD2. CDR1 is SNHLY, CDR2 FYNNEI, per germline. With 3 bases clipped from V and 2 bases from J, the junction kept 3 bases outside the gene matches. CDR3 length: 16 residues. Incomplete CDR3 DNA: TGTGCCAGCAGTGATCCTAGCGGGGGGGTCACAGATACG. It codes for CASSDPSGGVTDT. The full CDR3 protein is CASSDPSGGVTDTQYF.

This clone was counted many times. The missing CDR3 end, 3 residues past where the read stops, is filled in from the germline J gene. The rearrangement joins TRBV16 to TRBJ1-3; tentative D call: TRBD1 (5 bases). The CDR3 consists of 16 residues. V was cut by 4 bases and J by 2 bases, with 15 bases left in between. CDR1 and CDR2 (germline): KGHSY, FQNENV. The CDR3 region is CASSLSKGSAGNTIYF. The CDR3 DNA, read in part, is TGTGCCAGCAGCCTAAGCAAGGGGTCAGCTGGAAACACC.

The sample holds a few counts of this clone. The sequence runs out 3 residues before the end of the CDR3; the remainder is reconstructed from the germline J gene. V and J are TRBV2 and TRBJ1-2, with 9 bases that match TRBD1. The V gene end was trimmed by 6 bases and the J gene end by 6 bases; junction bases not matched to a gene: 8. The length of the CDR3 is 14 residues. CDR1 and CDR2 from the germline V gene are SNHLY and FYNNEI. The sequenced part of the CDR3 DNA is TGTGCCAGCAGACTGACAGGGGGGGGAAATGGC. It encodes CASRLTGGGNG. The full CDR3 is CASRLTGGGNGYTF.

This clone showed up many times. From the germline J gene comes the end of the CDR3, since the read stops 3 residues before it. The chain links TRBV5-4 to TRBJ2-2; 7 nucleotides agree with TRBD2. Looked up from germline, CDR1 is SGHNT and CDR2 is YYREEE (reference sequence). CDR3 length equals 15 residues. CDR3 sequence reads: CASSSRTGRDEKLFF. Partial CDR3 DNA: TGTGCCAGCAGCTCGAGGACTGGGAGGGATGAAAAG.